These 10 T cell receptor beta chains originate from one sample sequenced in a study of control samples from healthy donors and cancer patients. The data were produced by immunoSEQ multiplex PCR, yet TCRdb's version contains in-frame clones alone and is incomplete. The sample holds around 97,000 clones, approximately 90% seen once. The sequencing sample was made of PBMCs. Receptors originate from a man aged 55 to 70 with lung cancer.

The DNA of the CDR3 is TGTGCCACCAGTGTCGGACCCGGTCCGACAGGGAGGACAGATACGCAGTATTTT. Translated, it gives CATSVGPGPTGRTDTQYF. The chain couples TRBV24-1 to TRBJ2-3; the D gene is possibly TRBD1 (7 bases). V was trimmed by 5 bases and J by 3 bases, leaving 23 bases between them. This CDR3 has 18 residues. Germline CDR1 and CDR2: KGHDR and SFDVKD.

The chain couples TRBV5-6 to TRBJ2-1; tentatively, D is TRBD1 (6 bases). The CDR3 loop spans 13 amino acids. With 0 bases removed from V and 10 bases from J, the gap between germline ends came to 11 bases. CDR1 is SGHDT, CDR2 YYEEEE, per germline. The CDR3 coding sequence is TGTGCCAGCAGCTTGGTGGGGGCGAGGGAGCAGTTCTTC. It codes for CASSLVGAREQFF.

This chain uses TRBV5-1 with TRBJ1-1; 10 bases match TRBD1. The CDR3 is 16 residues long. CDR1 and CDR2 (germline): SGHRS, YFSETQ. V gave up 1 base and J gave up 5 bases; unmatched junction bases: 8. The CDR3 here is CASSLRNPGQGTEAFF. The CDR3 DNA reads as TGCGCCAGCAGCTTGCGTAACCCGGGACAGGGGACTGAAGCTTTCTTT.

The sample holds a few counts of this clone. CDR3 nucleotide sequence: TGTGCCAGCAGTGCAGTCAGGGGATATTCACCCCTCCACTTT. This gives the protein CASSAVRGYSPLHF. The rearrangement uses TRBV2 and TRBJ1-6, with a weak D call TRBD1 (6 bases). The CDR3 runs 14 residues. Germline V gene sequence: CDR1 SNHLY, CDR2 FYNNEI. Trimming shortened V by 4 bases and J by 8 bases, and 12 bases separated the two germline ends.

The V call is TRBV9, the J call TRBJ1-3, with D perhaps TRBD1 (6 bases). Looked up from germline, CDR1 is SGDLS and CDR2 is YYNGEE. Trimming removed 3 bases at V and 0 bases at J, with 10 bases between. The CDR3 covers 15 residues. CDR3 protein: CASSEDSYSGNTIYF. The CDR3 region has the DNA TGTGCCAGCAGCGAGGACAGTTACTCTGGAAACACCATATATTTT.

The DNA for the CDR3 is TGCGCCAGCAGTGAATCGACTAGCGGCTACAATGAGCAGTTCTTC. Protein sequence: CASSESTSGYNEQFF. This chain joins TRBV10-1 and TRBJ2-1; 9 bases are a match to TRBD2. The germline CDR1 and CDR2 sequences are WNHNN and SYGVQD (reference sequence). The CDR3 extends over 15 amino acids. J lost 3 bases, V lost 3 bases, and 3 bases had no gene match.

The chain combines TRBV2 with TRBJ2-3; perhaps D is TRBD1 or TRBD2 (5 bases each). This CDR3 spans 14 amino acids. Germline values: CDR1 SNHLY, CDR2 FYNNEI. V was trimmed by 5 bases and J by 5 bases, leaving 14 bases between them. CDR3 in DNA: TGTGCCAGCAGTATCGGGACCGCAGGAGATACGCAGTATTTT. This codes for CASSIGTAGDTQYF.

The chain combines TRBV10-3 with TRBJ1-5; no clear D gene. The germline V and J ends were trimmed by 4 bases and 5 bases, with 12 bases remaining between them. Germline lookup yields CDR1 ENHRY and CDR2 SYGVKD. This CDR3 has 14 residues. The CDR3 DNA reads TGTGCCATCAGTGGAGCCGGTCTTTATCAGCCCCAGCATTTT. Its protein is CAISGAGLYQPQHF.

Of note for this clone: This specimen includes other DNA sequences encoding the same CDR3. The gene calls are TRBV27 and TRBJ2-7; no clear D gene. Germline CDR1 MNHEY, CDR2 SMNVEV (reference sequence). The CDR3 spans 13 residues. Trimming removed 2 bases from V and 2 bases from J, with 7 bases in between. CDR3 region: CASSLAAPYEQYF. CDR3 nucleotides: TGTGCCAGCAGTTTAGCGGCCCCCTACGAGCAGTACTTC.

The J gene is TRBJ2-5, the V gene TRBV5-4, with 7 bases lining up with TRBD2. Per the germline V gene, CDR1 is SGHNT and CDR2 is YYREEE (reference sequence). The J segment lost 3 bases and the V segment lost 5 bases, leaving 16 bases of the junction unmatched. The CDR3 totals 17 residues. CDR3 protein: CASRLDLAVPGKETQYF. DNA of the CDR3: TGTGCCAGCAGGCTCGACCTAGCGGTCCCCGGAAAAGAGACCCAGTACTTC. Complete variable domain (other parts from reference TRBV5-4 and TRBJ2-5): ETGVTQSPTHLIKTRGQQVTLRCSSQSGHNTVSWYQQALGQGPQFIFQYYREEENGRGNFPPRFSGLQFPNYSSELNVNALELDDSALYLCASRLDLAVPGKETQYFGPGTRLLVL.